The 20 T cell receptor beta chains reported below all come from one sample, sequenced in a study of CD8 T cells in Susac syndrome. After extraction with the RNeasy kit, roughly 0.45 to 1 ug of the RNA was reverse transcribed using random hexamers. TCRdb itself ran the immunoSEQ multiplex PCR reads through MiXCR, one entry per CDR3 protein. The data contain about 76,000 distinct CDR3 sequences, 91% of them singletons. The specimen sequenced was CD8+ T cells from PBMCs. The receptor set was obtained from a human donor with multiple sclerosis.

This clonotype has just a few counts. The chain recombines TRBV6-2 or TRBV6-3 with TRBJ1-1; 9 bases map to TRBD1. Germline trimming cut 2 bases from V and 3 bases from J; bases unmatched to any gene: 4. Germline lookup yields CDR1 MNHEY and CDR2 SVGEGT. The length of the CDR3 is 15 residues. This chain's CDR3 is CASSYDRGMDTEAFF. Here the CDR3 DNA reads TGTGCCAGCAGTTACGACAGGGGGATGGACACTGAAGCTTTCTTT.

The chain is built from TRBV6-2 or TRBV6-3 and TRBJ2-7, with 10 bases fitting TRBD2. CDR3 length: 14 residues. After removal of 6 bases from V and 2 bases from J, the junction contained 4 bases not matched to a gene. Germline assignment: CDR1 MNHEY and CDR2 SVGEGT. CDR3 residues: CASRTSGWTYEQYF. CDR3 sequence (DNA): TGTGCCAGCAGGACTAGCGGGTGGACCTACGAGCAGTACTTC.

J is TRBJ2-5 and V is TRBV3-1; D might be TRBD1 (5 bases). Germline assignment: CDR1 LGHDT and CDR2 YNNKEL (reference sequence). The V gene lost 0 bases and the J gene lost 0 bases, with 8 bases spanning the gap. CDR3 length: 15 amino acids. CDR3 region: CASSQETEYQETQYF. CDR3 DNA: TGTGCCAGCAGCCAAGAGACAGAGTACCAAGAGACCCAGTACTTC.

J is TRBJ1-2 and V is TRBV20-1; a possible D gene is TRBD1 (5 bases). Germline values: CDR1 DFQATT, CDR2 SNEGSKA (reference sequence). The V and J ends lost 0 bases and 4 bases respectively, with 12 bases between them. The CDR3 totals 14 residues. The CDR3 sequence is CSARDYRGSYGYTF. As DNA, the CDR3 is TGCAGTGCTAGAGATTATCGGGGCAGCTATGGCTACACCTTC.

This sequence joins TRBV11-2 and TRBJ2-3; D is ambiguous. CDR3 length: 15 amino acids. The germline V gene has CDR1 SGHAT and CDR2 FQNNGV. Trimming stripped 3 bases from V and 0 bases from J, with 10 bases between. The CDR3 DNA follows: TGTGCCAGCAGCTTTAAGGCCATAAGCACAGATACGCAGTATTTT. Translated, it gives CASSFKAISTDTQYF.

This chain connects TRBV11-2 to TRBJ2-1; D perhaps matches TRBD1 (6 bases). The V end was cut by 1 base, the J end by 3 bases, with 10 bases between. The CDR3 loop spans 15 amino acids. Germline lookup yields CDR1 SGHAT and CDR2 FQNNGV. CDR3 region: CASSLVQGRYNEQFF. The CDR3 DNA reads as TGTGCCAGCAGCTTAGTGCAGGGGCGCTACAATGAGCAGTTCTTC.

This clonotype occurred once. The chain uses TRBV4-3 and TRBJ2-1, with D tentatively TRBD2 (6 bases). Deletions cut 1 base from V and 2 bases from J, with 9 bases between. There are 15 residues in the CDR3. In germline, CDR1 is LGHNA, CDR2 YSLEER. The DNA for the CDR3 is TGCGCCAGCAGCCAAGCGCCGGGAGCCTACAATGAGCAGTTCTTC. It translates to CASSQAPGAYNEQFF.

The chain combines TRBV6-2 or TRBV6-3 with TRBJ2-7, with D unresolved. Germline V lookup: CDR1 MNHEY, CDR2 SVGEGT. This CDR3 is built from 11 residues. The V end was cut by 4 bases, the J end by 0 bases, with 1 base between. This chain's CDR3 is CASSFSYEQYF. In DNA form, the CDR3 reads TGTGCCAGCAGTTTCTCCTACGAGCAGTACTTC.

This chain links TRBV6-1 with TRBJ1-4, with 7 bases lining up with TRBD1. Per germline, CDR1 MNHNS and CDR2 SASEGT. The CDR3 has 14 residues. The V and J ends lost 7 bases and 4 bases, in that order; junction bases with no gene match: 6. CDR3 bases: TGTGCCAGCAAGCCGGGACAGCGTAATGAAAAACTGTTTTTT. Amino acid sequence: CASKPGQRNEKLFF.

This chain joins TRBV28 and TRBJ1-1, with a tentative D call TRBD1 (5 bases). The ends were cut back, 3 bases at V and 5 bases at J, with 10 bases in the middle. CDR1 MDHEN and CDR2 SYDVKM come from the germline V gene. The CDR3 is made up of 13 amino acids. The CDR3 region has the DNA TGTGCCAGCAGTTTCGGGACCAAAACTGAAGCTTTCTTT. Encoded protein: CASSFGTKTEAFF.

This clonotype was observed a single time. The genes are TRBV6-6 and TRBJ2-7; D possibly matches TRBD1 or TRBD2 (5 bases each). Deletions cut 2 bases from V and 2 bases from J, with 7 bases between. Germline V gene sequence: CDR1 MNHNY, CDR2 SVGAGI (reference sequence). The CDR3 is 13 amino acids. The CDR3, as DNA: TGTGCCAGCAGTTACAAGGGACCCTACGAGCAGTACTTC. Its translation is CASSYKGPYEQYF.

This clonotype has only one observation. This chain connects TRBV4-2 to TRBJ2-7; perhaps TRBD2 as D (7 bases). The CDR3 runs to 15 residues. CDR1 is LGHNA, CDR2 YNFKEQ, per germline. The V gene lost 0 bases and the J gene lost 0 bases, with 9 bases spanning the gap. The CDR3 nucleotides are TGTGCCAGCAGCCAAGAGGGGGGGCCCTCCTACGAGCAGTACTTC. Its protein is CASSQEGGPSYEQYF.

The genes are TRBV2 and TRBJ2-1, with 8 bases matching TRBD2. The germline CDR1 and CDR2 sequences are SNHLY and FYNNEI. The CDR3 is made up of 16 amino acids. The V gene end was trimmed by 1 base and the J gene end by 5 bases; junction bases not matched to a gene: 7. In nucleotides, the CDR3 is TGTGCCAGCAGTGAAGTTGGGCTAGCGGGCAACAATGAGCAGTTCTTC. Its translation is CASSEVGLAGNNEQFF. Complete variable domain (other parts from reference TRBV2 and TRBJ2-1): EPEVTQTPSHQVTQMGQEVILRCVPISNHLYFYWYRQILGQKVEFLVSFYNNEISEKSEIFDDQFSVERPDGSNFTLKIRSTKLEDSAMYFCASSEVGLAGNNEQFFGPGTRLTVL.

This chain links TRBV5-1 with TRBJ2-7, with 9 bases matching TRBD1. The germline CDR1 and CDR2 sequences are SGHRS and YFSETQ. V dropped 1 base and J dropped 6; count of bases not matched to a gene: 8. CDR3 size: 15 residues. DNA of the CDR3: TGCGCCAGCAGCTTGTTCCCTGACAGGGGGAGCGAGCAGTACTTC. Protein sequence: CASSLFPDRGSEQYF.

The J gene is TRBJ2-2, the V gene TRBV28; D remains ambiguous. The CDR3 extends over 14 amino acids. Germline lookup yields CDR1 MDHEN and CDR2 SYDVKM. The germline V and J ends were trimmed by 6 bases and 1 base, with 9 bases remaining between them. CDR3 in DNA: TGTGCCAGCAGCCTGACATTGAACACCGGGGAGCTGTTTTTT. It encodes CASSLTLNTGELFF.

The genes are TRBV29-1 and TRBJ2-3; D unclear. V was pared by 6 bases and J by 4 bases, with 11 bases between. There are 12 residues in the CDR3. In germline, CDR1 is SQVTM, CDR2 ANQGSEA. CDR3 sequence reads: CSVPKAADTQYF. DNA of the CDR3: TGCAGCGTCCCCAAGGCGGCAGATACGCAGTATTTT.

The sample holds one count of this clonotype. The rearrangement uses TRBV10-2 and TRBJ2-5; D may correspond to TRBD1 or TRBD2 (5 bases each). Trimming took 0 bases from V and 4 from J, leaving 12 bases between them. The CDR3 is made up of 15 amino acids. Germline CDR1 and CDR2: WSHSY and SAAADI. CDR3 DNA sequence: TGCGCCAGCAGTGAGTCCGCCGATGGGGGAGAGACCCAGTACTTC. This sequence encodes CASSESADGGETQYF.

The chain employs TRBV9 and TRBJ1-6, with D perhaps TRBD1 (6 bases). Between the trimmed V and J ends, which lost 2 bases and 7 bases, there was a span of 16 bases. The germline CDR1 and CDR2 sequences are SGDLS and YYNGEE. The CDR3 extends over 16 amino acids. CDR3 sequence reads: CASSVTGAGYNSPLHF. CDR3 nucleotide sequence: TGTGCCAGCAGCGTGACGGGGGCAGGGTACAATTCACCCCTCCACTTT.

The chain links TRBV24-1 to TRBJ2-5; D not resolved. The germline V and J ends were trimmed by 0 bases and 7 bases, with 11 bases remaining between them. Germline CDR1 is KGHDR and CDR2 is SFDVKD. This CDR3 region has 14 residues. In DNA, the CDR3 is TGTGCCACCAGTGATTTGGGCGAGCCTGGGACCCAGTACTTC. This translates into CATSDLGEPGTQYF.

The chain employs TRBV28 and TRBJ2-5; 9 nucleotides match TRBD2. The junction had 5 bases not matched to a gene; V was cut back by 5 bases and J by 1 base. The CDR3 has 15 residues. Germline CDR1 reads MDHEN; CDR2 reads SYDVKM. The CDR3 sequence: CASSDRLAVQETQYF. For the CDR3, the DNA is TGTGCCAGCAGTGATAGACTAGCGGTCCAAGAGACCCAGTACTTC. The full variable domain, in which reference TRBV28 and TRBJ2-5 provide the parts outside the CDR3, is DVKVTQSSRYLVKRTGEKVFLECVQDMDHENMFWYRQDPGLGLRLIYFSYDVKMKEKGDIPEGYSVSREKKERFSLILESASTNQTSMYLCASSDRLAVQETQYFGPGTRLLVL.